This entry is about one T cell receptor beta chain. Its target is unknown. Both 60 Vbeta primers and 13 Jbeta primers went into the PCR. The assay was immunoSEQ multiplex PCR, and TCRdb's table has in-frame clones only and misses some. The sample yields approximately 100,000 clones, 78% seen once. Germline V gene lookup returns CDR1 KGHSH and CDR2 LQKENI. The CDR3 runs to 14 residues. After removal of 9 bases from V and 8 bases from J, the junction contained 13 bases not matched to a gene. This sample was included in a study of cytomegalovirus exposure and HLA in healthy donors. Background on the study: Unique TCRs numbering roughly 85 million, obtained from HLA-typed donors, made up an early data release.

Study results and caveats: Later analysis identified several of the most significant clusters that appeared linked to common viral pathogens. According to reports, the classifier identified cytomegalovirus status with high specificity and sensitivity. Later analysis associated a missense DCLRE1C variant with TCR beta V- and J-gene trimming.

The rearrangement joins TRBV18 to TRBJ2-1; TRBD2 agrees at 7 bases. This receptor was obtained from a woman in her 40s in good health and CMV-seropositive. Sequenced input: PBMCs. CDR3 region: CASSERREWDEQFF. CDR3 DNA: TGTGCCAGTTCTGAAAGGCGGGAGTGGGATGAGCAGTTCTTC.